What follows describes a single TCR beta chain. Its antigen is not known. The source of the sample is a study of T cell responses to AZD1222 COVID-19 vaccine. The overall study: Whether given at about 4 or about 12 weeks, second doses were pooled. Study-wide results and caveats: Spike-wide vaccine-associated CD4 TCRs dominated at 160-218 and 743-854. Increases in Spike-specific TCR breadth and depth were seen after two AZD1222 doses.

The assay was immunoSEQ multiplex PCR, and TCRdb's table has in-frame clones only and misses some. The sample includes 100,000 to 150,000 clones, 87% of them seen just once. Trimming removed 4 bases at V and 0 bases at J, with 16 bases between. This CDR3 has 16 amino acids. Germline CDR1 and CDR2: SGHNT and YYREEE (reference sequence). This sample comprised peripheral blood, obtained on day 0 of AZD1222 vaccination. The clonotype originates from an adult in good health. This chain uses TRBV5-4 with TRBJ1-2; TRBD1 is a possible D gene (5 bases). Here the CDR3 DNA reads TGTGCCAGCAGCCCCGGAGGGGCTATGACTAACTATGGCTACACCTTC. Translated: CASSPGGAMTNYGYTF.